A single TCR beta chain is shown here with its context. Its antigen is unidentified. 60 Vbeta and 13 Jbeta primers were used in PCR. Data came from immunoSEQ multiplex PCR; TCRdb stores just in-frame clones and leaves some out. The repertoire consists of under 250,000 clones, with around 73% occurring once and the leading ten covering 3% to 4.5%. CDR1 and CDR2 from the germline V gene are MNHEY and SVGAGI. CDR3 length equals 14 residues. With 5 bases removed from V and 9 bases from J, the gap between germline ends came to 16 bases. This entry comes from a study of cytomegalovirus exposure and HLA in healthy donors. General study results and limits: Accurate prediction of HLA-A and HLA-B alleles (for most subjects) was reportedly achieved from TCR beta sequences. In a later analysis, TCR beta V- and J-gene trimming showed a link to a missense DCLRE1C variant. The listing of roughly 160 TCR beta chains classed them as cytomegalovirus-associated. Presence/absence analyses assumed roughly uniform sequencing depth across donors, which may not hold.

The chain couples TRBV6-5 to TRBJ2-2; D not certain. This receptor was identified in a male donor in good health and CMV-seronegative. The sample was PBMCs. CDR3 in DNA: TGTGCCAGCAGTACTACCCACGGCTCCAGGGAGCTGTTTTTT. Encoded protein: CASSTTHGSRELFF.